In its sample, the clone carrying this T cell receptor (beta chain) was seen a few times. No antigen is known for it. These data belong to a study of T cells after yellow fever vaccination. About the study: Fractions low in cell number were prepared with SMART-Seq v4 Ultra Low Input.

TCRdb itself ran the 5' RACE reads through MiXCR, one entry per CDR3 protein. This repertoire shows hundreds of thousands of distinct CDR3 sequences, roughly 14% found once; its top ten account for around 15%. Study-wide results and limits: Reappearance after the booster was seen for most primary-vaccination clones, at roughly 96% CD4 and 70% to 90% CD8.

CDR1 and CDR2 from the germline V gene are MNHEY and SMNVEV (reference sequence). V was clipped by 6 bases and J by 5 bases; unmatched bases: 6. The CDR3 is 15 amino acids. The material was PBMCs, obtained on the day of the yellow fever booster vaccination. The rearrangement links TRBV27 to TRBJ2-1, with TRBD2 matching over 11 bases. The receptor's source is a man younger than 45 who received the YFV17D yellow fever vaccine. CDR3: CASRSTSGIDNEQFF. CDR3 coding DNA: TGTGCCAGCAGATCGACTAGCGGGATCGACAATGAGCAGTTCTTC.